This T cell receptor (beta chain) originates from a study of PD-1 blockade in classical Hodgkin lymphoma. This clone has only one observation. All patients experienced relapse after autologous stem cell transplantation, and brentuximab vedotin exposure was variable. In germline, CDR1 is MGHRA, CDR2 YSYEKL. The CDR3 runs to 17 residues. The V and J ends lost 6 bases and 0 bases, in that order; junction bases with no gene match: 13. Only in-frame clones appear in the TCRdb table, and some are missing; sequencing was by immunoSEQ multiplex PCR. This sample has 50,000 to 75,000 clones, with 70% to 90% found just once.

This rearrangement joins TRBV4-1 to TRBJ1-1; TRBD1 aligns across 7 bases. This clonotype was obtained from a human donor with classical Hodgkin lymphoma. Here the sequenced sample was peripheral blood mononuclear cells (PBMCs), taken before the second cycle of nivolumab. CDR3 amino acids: CASRTPNTGALNTEAFF. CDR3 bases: TGCGCCAGCAGAACCCCTAATACAGGGGCTTTGAACACTGAAGCTTTCTTT.